The rows below give T cell receptor beta chains drawn from one sample of a study of T cell repertoires in cytomegalovirus infection. TCRdb fed the reads into MiXCR, producing one record per CDR3 protein. The data contain around 490,000 distinct CDR3 sequences, around 27% of them singletons. The specimen sequenced was PBMCs. The receptors were gathered from a human donor in good health (CMV status not recorded). Some clones in this sample may be carry-over from other donors' samples. CDR3s include the opening cysteine and the closing phenylalanine or tryptophan. Each record gives: J gene, V gene, D gene, clone size, CDR3 DNA, CDR3 protein. D genes are given only for firm matches. Clone size is stated in some rows and not others, as once, few, many or a class when expanded.

J: TRBJ2-7
V: TRBV6-2/TRBV6-3
D: TRBD2
size: NA
DNA: TGTGCCAGCGGAGGACCGACTAGCAATTACGAGCAGTACTTC
CDR3: CASGGPTSNYEQYF

J: TRBJ1-6
V: TRBV27
D: NA
size: few
DNA: TGTGCCAGCAGTGAAGGGTACTATAATTCACCCCTCCACTTT
CDR3: CASSEGYYNSPLHF

J: TRBJ1-5
V: TRBV28
D: NA
size: NA
DNA: TGTGCCAGCACGATGGTAGTCGGCAATCAGCCCCAGCATTTT
CDR3: CASTMVVGNQPQHF

J: TRBJ2-5
V: TRBV20-1
D: NA
size: few
DNA: TGCAGTGCTAGAATTGCGGTGGGGGAGACCCAGTACTTC
CDR3: CSARIAVGETQYF

J: TRBJ2-1
V: TRBV6-2/TRBV6-3
D: NA
size: few
DNA: TGTGCCAGCAGTTACTCGATTACGTATGGCTACAATGAGCAGTTCTTC
CDR3: CASSYSITYGYNEQFF

J: TRBJ2-1
V: TRBV6-2/TRBV6-3
D: NA
size: NA
DNA: TGTGCCAGCAGTTTGCAGCGGGACAATGAGCAGTTCTTC
CDR3: CASSLQRDNEQFF

J: TRBJ2-1
V: TRBV7-9
D: NA
size: few
DNA: TGTGCCAGCAGCCCGGTACGCACCCAGAGCTACAATGAGCAGTTCTTC
CDR3: CASSPVRTQSYNEQFF

J: TRBJ1-5
V: TRBV12-3/TRBV12-4
D: NA
size: NA
DNA: TGTGCCAGCAGCACCGGACTAACAGGGTTGCGTCAGCCCCAGCATTTT
CDR3: CASSTGLTGLRQPQHF

J: TRBJ2-7
V: TRBV7-2
D: NA
size: few
DNA: TGTGCCAGCAGCGCCGGGACAAGGAGCTCCTACGAGCAGTACTTC
CDR3: CASSAGTRSSYEQYF

J: TRBJ1-5
V: TRBV6-2/TRBV6-3
D: NA
size: few
DNA: TGTGCCAGCCTCCCTGGACCCTCCAATCAGCCCCAGCATTTT
CDR3: CASLPGPSNQPQHF

J: TRBJ1-4
V: TRBV7-2
D: NA
size: many
DNA: TGTGCCAGCAGCTTGTCTGAAAAACTGTTTTTT
CDR3: CASSLSEKLFF